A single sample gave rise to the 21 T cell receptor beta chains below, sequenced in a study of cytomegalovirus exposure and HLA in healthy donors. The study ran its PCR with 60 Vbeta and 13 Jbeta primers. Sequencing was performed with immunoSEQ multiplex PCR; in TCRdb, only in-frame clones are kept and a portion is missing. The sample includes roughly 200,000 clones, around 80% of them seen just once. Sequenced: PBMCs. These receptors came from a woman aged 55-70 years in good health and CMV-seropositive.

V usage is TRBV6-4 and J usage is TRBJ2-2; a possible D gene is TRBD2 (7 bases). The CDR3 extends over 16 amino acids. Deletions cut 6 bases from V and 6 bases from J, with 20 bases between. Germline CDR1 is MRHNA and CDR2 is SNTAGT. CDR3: CASRLDAGAAAGELFF. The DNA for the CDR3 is TGTGCCAGCAGACTCGACGCGGGGGCGGCCGCCGGGGAGCTGTTTTTT.

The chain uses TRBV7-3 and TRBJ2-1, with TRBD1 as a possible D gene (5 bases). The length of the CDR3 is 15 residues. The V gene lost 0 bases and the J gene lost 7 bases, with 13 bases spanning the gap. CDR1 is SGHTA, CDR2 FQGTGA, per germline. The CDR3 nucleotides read TGTGCCAGCAGCTTAACGTCAACGACAGAAAATGAGCAGTTCTTC. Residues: CASSLTSTTENEQFF. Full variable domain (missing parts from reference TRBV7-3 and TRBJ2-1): GAGVSQTPSNKVTEKGKYVELRCDPISGHTALYWYRQSLGQGPEFLIYFQGTGAADDSGLPNDRFFAVRPEGSVSTLKIQRTERGDSAVYLCASSLTSTTENEQFFGPGTRLTVL.

The CDR3 is CASSLIAGELRDTQYF. As DNA, the CDR3 is TGTGCCAGCAGCTTAATAGCGGGAGAGCTCAGAGATACGCAGTATTTT. The chain joins TRBV7-3 to TRBJ2-3; 9 nucleotides align to TRBD2. Germline V gene sequence: CDR1 SGHTA, CDR2 FQGTGA. The CDR3 consists of 16 residues. Trimming removed 1 base from V and 5 bases from J; junction bases left unmatched: 7.

The DNA of the CDR3 is TGTGCCAGCAGCCCAGTGGGGGCCCTCTCTGGGGCCAACGTCCTGACTTTC. Its translation is CASSPVGALSGANVLTF. V and J are TRBV7-2 and TRBJ2-6, with TRBD1 as a possible D gene (6 bases). The V gene lost 5 bases and the J gene lost 0 bases, with 14 bases spanning the gap. This CDR3 comprises 17 residues. Germline CDR1 is SGHTA and CDR2 is FQGNSA.

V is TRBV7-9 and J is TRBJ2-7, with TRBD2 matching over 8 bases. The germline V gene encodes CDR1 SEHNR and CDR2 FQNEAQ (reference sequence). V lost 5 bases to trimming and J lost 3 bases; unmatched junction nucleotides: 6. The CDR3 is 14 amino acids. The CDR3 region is CASSPGGNHYEQYF. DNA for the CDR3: TGTGCCAGCAGCCCGGGGGGGAACCACTACGAGCAGTACTTC.

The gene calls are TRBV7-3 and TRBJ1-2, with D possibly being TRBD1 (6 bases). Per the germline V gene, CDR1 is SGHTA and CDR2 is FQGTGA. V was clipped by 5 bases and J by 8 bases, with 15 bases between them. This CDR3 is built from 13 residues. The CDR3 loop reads CASSPTGIEGYTF. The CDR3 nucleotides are TGTGCCAGCAGCCCCACAGGGATCGAGGGCTACACCTTC.

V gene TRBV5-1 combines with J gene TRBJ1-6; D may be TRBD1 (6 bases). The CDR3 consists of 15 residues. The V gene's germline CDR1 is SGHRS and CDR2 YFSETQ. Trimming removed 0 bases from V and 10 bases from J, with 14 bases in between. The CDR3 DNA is TGCGCCAGCAGCTTGGACCCGACAGGCCCGTCACCCCTCCACTTT. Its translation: CASSLDPTGPSPLHF.

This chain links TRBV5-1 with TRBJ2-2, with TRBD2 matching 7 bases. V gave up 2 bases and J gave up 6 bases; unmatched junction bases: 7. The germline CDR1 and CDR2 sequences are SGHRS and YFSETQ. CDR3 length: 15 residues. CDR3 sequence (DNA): TGCGCCAGCAGCTTCCTTCCGGGGGGATCCGGGGAGCTGTTTTTT. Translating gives CASSFLPGGSGELFF.

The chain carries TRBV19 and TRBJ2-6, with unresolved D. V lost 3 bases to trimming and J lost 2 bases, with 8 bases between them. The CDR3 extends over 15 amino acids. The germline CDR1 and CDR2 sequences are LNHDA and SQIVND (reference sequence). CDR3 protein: CASSIIGAGANVLTF. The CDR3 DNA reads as TGTGCCAGTAGTATTATCGGAGCTGGGGCCAACGTCCTGACTTTC.

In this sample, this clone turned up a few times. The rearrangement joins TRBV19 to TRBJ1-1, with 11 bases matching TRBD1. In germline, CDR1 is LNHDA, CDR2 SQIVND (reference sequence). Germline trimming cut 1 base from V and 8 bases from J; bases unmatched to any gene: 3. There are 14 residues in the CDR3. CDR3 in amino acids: CASSIGTGGTEAFF. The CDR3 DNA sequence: TGTGCCAGTAGTATAGGGACAGGGGGCACCGAAGCTTTCTTT.

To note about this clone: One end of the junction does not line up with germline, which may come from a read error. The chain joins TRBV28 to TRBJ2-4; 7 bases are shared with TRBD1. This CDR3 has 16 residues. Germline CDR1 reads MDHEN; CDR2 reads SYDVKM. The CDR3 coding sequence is TGTGCCAGCAGCCCTGCGGACAGGTCTACCAAAAACAGTCAGTACTTC. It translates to CASSPADRSTKNSQYF.

The CDR3 reads CSAGLAGGNNEQFF. For the CDR3, the DNA is TGCAGCGCTGGACTAGCGGGGGGGAACAATGAGCAGTTCTTC. This chain joins TRBV29-1 and TRBJ2-1, with TRBD2 matching over 15 bases. CDR3 length: 14 amino acids. V lost 7 bases to trimming and J lost 5 bases; unmatched junction nucleotides: 3. Germline V gene sequence: CDR1 SQVTM, CDR2 ANQGSEA.

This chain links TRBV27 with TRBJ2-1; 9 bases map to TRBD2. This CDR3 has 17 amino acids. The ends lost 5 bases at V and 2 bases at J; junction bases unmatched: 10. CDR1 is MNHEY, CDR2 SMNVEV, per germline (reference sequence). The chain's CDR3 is CASSAGGTSGPYNEQFF. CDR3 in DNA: TGTGCCAGCAGTGCCGGAGGAACTAGCGGGCCCTACAATGAGCAGTTCTTC.

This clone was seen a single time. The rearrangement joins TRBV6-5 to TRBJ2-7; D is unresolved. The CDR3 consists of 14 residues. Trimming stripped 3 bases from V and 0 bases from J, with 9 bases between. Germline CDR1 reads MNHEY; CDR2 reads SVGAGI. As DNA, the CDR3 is TGTGCCAGCAGTTATTCAAGCACCTCCTACGAGCAGTACTTC. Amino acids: CASSYSSTSYEQYF.

In DNA form, the CDR3 reads TGTGCCAGCAGCTTACTCACTATACCCTTCACCCTCCACTTT. Its protein is CASSLLTIPFTLHF. J is TRBJ1-6 and V is TRBV5-5; no reliable D call. The germline CDR1 and CDR2 sequences are SGHKS and YYEKEE (reference sequence). This CDR3 spans 14 amino acids. Trimming shortened V by 2 bases and J by 14 bases, and 17 bases separated the two germline ends.

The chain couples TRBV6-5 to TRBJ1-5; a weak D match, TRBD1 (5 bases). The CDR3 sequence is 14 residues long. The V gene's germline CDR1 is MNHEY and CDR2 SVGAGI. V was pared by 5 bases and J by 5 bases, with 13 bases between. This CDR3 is CASSGSGGDQPQHF. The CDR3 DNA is TGTGCCAGCAGTGGAAGTGGAGGGGATCAGCCCCAGCATTTT.

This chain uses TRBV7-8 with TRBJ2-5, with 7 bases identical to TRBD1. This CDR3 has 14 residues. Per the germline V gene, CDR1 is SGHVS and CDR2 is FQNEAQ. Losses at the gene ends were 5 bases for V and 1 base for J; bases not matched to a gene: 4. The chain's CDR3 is CASSQTGTQETQYF. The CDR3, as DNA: TGTGCCAGCAGCCAGACAGGGACCCAAGAGACCCAGTACTTC.

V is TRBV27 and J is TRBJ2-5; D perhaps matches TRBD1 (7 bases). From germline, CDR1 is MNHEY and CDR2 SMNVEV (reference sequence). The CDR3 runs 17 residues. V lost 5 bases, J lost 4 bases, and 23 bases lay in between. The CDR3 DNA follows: TGTGCCAGCAGTCCTAGGGCAGGGGGGCTTTTGGGAGAGACCCAGTACTTC. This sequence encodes CASSPRAGGLLGETQYF.

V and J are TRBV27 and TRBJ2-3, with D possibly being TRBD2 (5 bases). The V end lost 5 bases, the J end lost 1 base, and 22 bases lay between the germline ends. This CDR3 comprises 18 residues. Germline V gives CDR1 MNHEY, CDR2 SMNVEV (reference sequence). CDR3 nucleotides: TGTGCCAGCAGTCCCCAACGGGTCGGTAGAGCGGGCACAGATACGCAGTATTTT. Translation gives CASSPQRVGRAGTDTQYF.

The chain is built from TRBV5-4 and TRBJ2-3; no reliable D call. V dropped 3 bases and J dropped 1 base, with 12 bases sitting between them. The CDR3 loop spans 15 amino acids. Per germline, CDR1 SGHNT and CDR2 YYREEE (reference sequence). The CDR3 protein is CASSSELHGTDTQYF. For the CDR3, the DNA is TGTGCCAGCAGCTCGGAGCTCCACGGCACAGATACGCAGTATTTT.

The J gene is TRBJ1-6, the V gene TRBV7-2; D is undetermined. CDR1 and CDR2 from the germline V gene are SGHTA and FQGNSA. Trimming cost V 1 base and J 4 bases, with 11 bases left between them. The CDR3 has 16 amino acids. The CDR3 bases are TGTGCCAGCAGCTTAGTTTCTCGGGATTATAATTCACCCCTCCACTTT. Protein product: CASSLVSRDYNSPLHF.